Listed here are 30 T cell receptor beta chains from one sample, sequenced in a study of human T cells and chemical hapten exposure. Extraction yielded total RNA from whole blood (unfractionated). The library tagged each cDNA molecule with unique molecular identifiers. Each CDR3 protein gets one entry after TCRdb re-called the reads with MiXCR. Of about 120,000 distinct CDR3 sequences listed, less than 10% are singletons. Source material: whole blood. The receptors derive from a human donor in good health. Some clones in this sample may be carry-over from other donors' samples.

This clonotype was seen at least ten times. The chain combines TRBV20-1 with TRBJ2-7; D possibly matches TRBD1 or TRBD2 (5 bases each). The germline CDR1 and CDR2 sequences are DFQATT and SNEGSKA (reference sequence). V was shortened by 5 bases and J by 2 bases, with 13 bases between the two germline ends. The CDR3 runs 13 residues. CDR3 in DNA: TGCAGTGCTTCCCTTGGGACGGCCTACGAGCAGTACTTC. Translating gives CSASLGTAYEQYF.

With regard to this clonotype: This may come from a read error, since a much larger clone is one base off. V is TRBV29-1 and J is TRBJ2-1; D is possibly TRBD2 (5 bases). The CDR3 covers 15 residues. Deletions cut 4 bases from V and 6 bases from J, with 19 bases between. Germline CDR1 reads SQVTM; CDR2 reads ANQGSEA. CDR3 DNA: TGCAGCGTTGCCCTGAGACCAGCGGAGACCAATGAGCAGTTCTTC. It is translated as CSVALRPAETNEQFF.

The chain employs TRBV14 and TRBJ1-3, with 9 bases fitting TRBD1. The CDR3 spans 15 residues. Germline CDR1 is SGHDN and CDR2 is FVKESK. Trimming removed 3 bases from V and 2 bases from J; junction bases left unmatched: 2. This chain's CDR3 is CASSQGQGTGNTIYF. In DNA form, the CDR3 reads TGTGCCAGCAGCCAGGGACAGGGAACTGGAAACACCATATATTTT. The full variable domain, completed using reference TRBV14 and TRBJ1-3, is EAGVTQFPSHSVIEKGQTVTLRCDPISGHDNLYWYRRVMGKEIKFLLHFVKESKQDESGMPNNRFLAERTGGTYSTLKVQPAELEDSGVYFCASSQGQGTGNTIYFGEGSWLTVV.

The rearrangement uses TRBV29-1 and TRBJ2-7; D may correspond to TRBD1 or TRBD2 (6 bases each). This CDR3 region has 15 residues. The ends were cut back, 4 bases at V and 0 bases at J, with 16 bases in the middle. Germline V gene sequence: CDR1 SQVTM, CDR2 ANQGSEA. Written as DNA, the CDR3 is TGCAGCGTTGTCCACAGGGACGGGGGCTCCTACGAGCAGTACTTC. Translation gives CSVVHRDGGSYEQYF.

This clonotype was counted at least ten times. The chain combines TRBV12-3 or TRBV12-4 with TRBJ1-5, with 12 bases fitting TRBD1. J lost 1 base, V lost 6 bases, and 4 bases had no gene match. The CDR3 is 16 residues long. The CDR3 bases are TGTGCCAGCAGGGGACAGGGGGCGCGCAGCAATCAGCCCCAGCATTTT. This codes for CASRGQGARSNQPQHF.

A few counts support this clonotype. This chain links TRBV2 with TRBJ2-7, with 7 bases matching TRBD1. The ends lost 8 bases at V and 5 bases at J; junction bases unmatched: 12. Looked up from germline, CDR1 is SNHLY and CDR2 is FYNNEI. There are 14 residues in the CDR3. The CDR3 reads CASGRTGVVDEQYF. DNA for the CDR3: TGTGCCAGCGGGCGAACAGGGGTGGTCGACGAGCAGTACTTC.

The sample holds many counts of this clonotype. The V gene is TRBV7-6, the J gene TRBJ1-5; D may be TRBD1 (5 bases). Trimming cost V 4 bases and J 6 bases, with 13 bases left between them. The V gene's germline CDR1 is SGHVS and CDR2 FNYEAQ. CDR3 length: 14 amino acids. The CDR3 bases are TGTGCCAGCAGCTCGGGACTAGATGGTCAGCCCCAGCATTTT. The encoded protein is CASSSGLDGQPQHF.

This clonotype appeared many times. The gene calls are TRBV7-9 and TRBJ1-1; weak D call: TRBD1 (6 bases). With 5 bases removed from V and 7 bases from J, the gap between germline ends came to 14 bases. The CDR3 covers 13 residues. Germline CDR1 and CDR2: SEHNR and FQNEAQ (reference sequence). CDR3 protein: CASSPLGGLEAFF. CDR3 DNA: TGTGCCAGCAGCCCATTAGGGGGACTTGAAGCTTTCTTT.

The V gene is TRBV12-5, the J gene TRBJ2-3, with a weak D call TRBD2 (6 bases). The CDR3 totals 15 residues. Trimming took off 7 bases at V and 0 bases at J, with 14 bases between the two ends. Germline loops: CDR1 LGHNT, CDR2 FRNRAP. CDR3 coding DNA: TGTGCTAGTGTCCTGTCGGGGGTCAGCACAGATACGCAGTATTTT. Translated: CASVLSGVSTDTQYF.

In this sample, this clonotype turned up a few times. The V call is TRBV7-6, the J call TRBJ2-5, with D perhaps assigned TRBD1 or TRBD2 (6 bases each). Trimming took 0 bases from V and 5 from J, leaving 10 bases between them. The length of the CDR3 is 14 residues. The germline V gene has CDR1 SGHVS and CDR2 FNYEAQ. The CDR3 region has the DNA TGTGCCAGCAGCTTAGCGGGGGGCGCGGAGACCCAGTACTTC. It translates to CASSLAGGAETQYF.

This chain uses TRBV20-1 with TRBJ2-5, with TRBD2 matching over 11 bases. Germline CDR1 and CDR2: DFQATT and SNEGSKA (reference sequence). The CDR3 is made up of 15 amino acids. J was trimmed by 4 bases and V by 1 base; bases with no gene match: 5. The CDR3 here is CSARGGTSGAETQYF. CDR3 DNA sequence: TGCAGTGCTAGAGGTGGGACTAGCGGTGCAGAGACCCAGTACTTC.

The V and J genes are TRBV9 and TRBJ2-3; D might be TRBD2 (6 bases). Germline V lookup: CDR1 SGDLS, CDR2 YYNGEE. Between the trimmed V and J ends, which lost 0 bases and 6 bases, there was a span of 8 bases. This CDR3 spans 13 amino acids. In DNA form, the CDR3 reads TGTGCCAGCAGCGTAGCCAGCGGGGATACGCAGTATTTT. Encoded protein: CASSVASGDTQYF.

This clonotype has just a few counts. J is TRBJ2-1 and V is TRBV11-2, with D maybe TRBD2 (5 bases). This CDR3 has 11 residues. V shed 4 bases and J shed 8 bases, with 6 bases lying between them. Germline CDR1 reads SGHAT; CDR2 reads FQNNGV. In DNA form, the CDR3 reads TGTGCCAGCAGCTCGGAGGATGAGCAGTTCTTC. Its protein product is CASSSEDEQFF.

The rearrangement uses TRBV20-1 and TRBJ2-2; possible D gene TRBD1, 5 bases. With 1 base removed from V and 2 bases from J, the gap between germline ends came to 11 bases. The germline gives CDR1 DFQATT, CDR2 SNEGSKA (reference sequence). This CDR3 is built from 15 residues. CDR3 in amino acids: CSARGEGENTGELFF. For the CDR3, the DNA is TGCAGTGCTAGAGGTGAAGGGGAAAACACCGGGGAGCTGTTTTTT.

This clonotype was recorded many times. The chain has TRBV6-5 and TRBJ1-1; D ambiguous. Germline CDR1 is MNHEY and CDR2 is SVGAGI. The CDR3 has 15 amino acids. Trimming stripped 0 bases from V and 4 bases from J, with 12 bases between. CDR3 protein: CASSYSAGQATEAFF. The CDR3 coding sequence is TGTGCCAGCAGTTACTCGGCAGGCCAGGCCACTGAAGCTTTCTTT.

This clonotype was counted many times. The rearrangement uses TRBV15 and TRBJ1-2; D gene ambiguous. Germline CDR1 and CDR2: LNHNV and YYDKDF (reference sequence). The CDR3 is 13 residues long. Trimming cost V 3 bases and J 2 bases, with 7 bases left between them. The CDR3 loop reads CATSSPGNYGYTF. The CDR3 region has the DNA TGTGCCACCAGCAGTCCGGGGAACTATGGCTACACCTTC.

The chain recombines TRBV20-1 with TRBJ2-7, with a weak D call TRBD1 (6 bases). The CDR3 is 12 residues long. Germline loops: CDR1 DFQATT, CDR2 SNEGSKA (reference sequence). V lost 6 bases, J lost 5 bases, and 14 bases lay in between. Here the CDR3 reads CSARQGSHEQYF. DNA of the CDR3: TGCAGTGCCCGTCAGGGGAGCCACGAGCAGTACTTC.

This clonotype was detected only a few times. The chain has TRBV5-6 and TRBJ1-1, with TRBD1 identical over 9 bases. The ends lost 5 bases at V and 4 bases at J; junction bases unmatched: 6. The germline V gene has CDR1 SGHDT and CDR2 YYEEEE. The CDR3 has 14 residues. CDR3 region: CASSPQGAVTEAFF. Written as DNA, the CDR3 is TGTGCCAGCAGTCCACAGGGGGCCGTCACTGAAGCTTTCTTT.

V is TRBV6-2 or TRBV6-3 and J is TRBJ2-5; 14 nucleotides match TRBD2. Germline V gene lookup returns CDR1 MNHEY and CDR2 SVGEGT. The CDR3 totals 17 residues. Trimming cost V 4 bases and J 3 bases; bases outside gene matches: 7. The CDR3 DNA reads as TGTGCCAGCAGTTCCGACTTGGGACTAGCGGGGGAAGAGACCCAGTACTTC. It codes for CASSSDLGLAGEETQYF.

This clonotype was observed at least ten times. The chain is built from TRBV5-1 and TRBJ1-2; D ambiguous. V lost 2 bases and J 1 base, leaving 6 bases between the germline ends. The CDR3 runs to 13 residues. From germline, CDR1 is SGHRS and CDR2 YFSETQ. The CDR3 reads CASSLQSNYGYTF. As DNA, the CDR3 is TGCGCCAGCAGCTTACAGAGTAACTATGGCTACACCTTC. The complete variable domain, with remaining parts taken from reference TRBV5-1 and TRBJ1-2, reads KAGVTQTPRYLIKTRGQQVTLSCSPISGHRSVSWYQQTPGQGLQFLFEYFSETQRNKGNFPGRFSGRQFSNSRSEMNVSTLELGDSALYLCASSLQSNYGYTFGSGTRLTVV.

The J gene is TRBJ2-1, the V gene TRBV11-2, with TRBD2 identical over 7 bases. The CDR3 covers 15 residues. The germline V gene has CDR1 SGHAT and CDR2 FQNNGV. V shed 1 base, J shed 6 bases, and the junction held 6 bases outside the gene matches. The CDR3 DNA reads TGTGCCAGCAGCTTAGCGCGGGAGTTCCTCAATGAGCAGTTCTTC. As protein: CASSLAREFLNEQFF.

This clonotype was seen at least ten times. This chain joins TRBV6-2 or TRBV6-3 and TRBJ2-1; D gene ambiguous. The CDR3 runs to 11 residues. The germline V and J ends were trimmed by 0 bases and 10 bases, with 4 bases remaining between them. Germline CDR1 is MNHEY and CDR2 is SVGEGT. The CDR3 is CASSYSGEQFF. CDR3 nucleotides: TGTGCCAGCAGTTACTCTGGGGAGCAGTTCTTC.

This chain links TRBV19 with TRBJ1-4, with D perhaps TRBD1 (6 bases). The germline V gene has CDR1 LNHDA and CDR2 SQIVND (reference sequence). The V and J ends lost 6 bases and 15 bases respectively, with 23 bases between them. The CDR3 length is 14 residues. The CDR3 loop reads CASSRTDMDPNLFF. The CDR3 DNA reads TGTGCCAGTAGCCGGACAGATATGGACCCAAACTTGTTTTTT.

This clonotype has only a few counts. J is TRBJ2-7 and V is TRBV6-2 or TRBV6-3; 8 bases agree with TRBD1. V lost 5 bases to trimming and J lost 6 bases; unmatched junction nucleotides: 9. The germline gives CDR1 MNHEY, CDR2 SVGEGT. The CDR3 has 14 residues. CDR3 DNA: TGTGCCAGCAGTCCCTGGACAGGGCGATCCGAGCAGTACTTC. This codes for CASSPWTGRSEQYF.

This clonotype was picked up many times. This sequence joins TRBV10-3 and TRBJ2-5; D is uncertain. The germline V gene has CDR1 ENHRY and CDR2 SYGVKD. Trimming pared 1 base from V and 1 base from J, leaving 7 bases between. The CDR3 covers 14 residues. The DNA for the CDR3 is TGTGCCATCAGTGAGTTTGGGTCCCAAGAGACCCAGTACTTC. This encodes CAISEFGSQETQYF.

This clonotype turned up a few times. The rearrangement links TRBV4-1 to TRBJ2-7, with D perhaps matching TRBD1 (6 bases). CDR3 length equals 15 residues. Germline CDR1 is MGHRA and CDR2 is YSYEKL. Trimming took 0 bases from V and 2 from J, leaving 11 bases between them. CDR3 in DNA: TGCGCCAGCAGCCAAGATCCCCAGGGGACCTACGAGCAGTACTTC. It encodes CASSQDPQGTYEQYF.

This clonotype came up many times. V gene TRBV5-1 combines with J gene TRBJ1-1; D is perhaps TRBD1 (5 bases). This CDR3 spans 13 amino acids. V gave up 0 bases and J gave up 3 bases, with 6 bases separating them. Germline CDR1 reads SGHRS; CDR2 reads YFSETQ. The DNA for the CDR3 is TGCGCCAGCAGCTTGGTGGGGGACACTGAAGCTTTCTTT. Protein: CASSLVGDTEAFF.

This clonotype was found many times. The J gene is TRBJ1-5, the V gene TRBV7-8; tentatively, D is TRBD1 (6 bases). The CDR3 extends over 15 amino acids. The ends were cut back, 1 base at V and 2 bases at J, with 9 bases in the middle. The germline CDR1 and CDR2 sequences are SGHVS and FQNEAQ. The CDR3 coding sequence is TGTGCCAGCAGCTTAGGGAGGACAGGCAATCAGCCCCAGCATTTT. The encoded protein is CASSLGRTGNQPQHF.

This chain links TRBV29-1 with TRBJ2-1; D is undetermined. The germline CDR1 and CDR2 sequences are SQVTM and ANQGSEA. This CDR3 comprises 13 residues. V was clipped by 3 bases and J by 2 bases, with 8 bases between them. The chain's CDR3 is CSVDFIPYNEQFF. In nucleotides, the CDR3 is TGCAGCGTTGACTTTATACCCTACAATGAGCAGTTCTTC.

V is TRBV5-5 and J is TRBJ2-1; D may be TRBD1 or TRBD2 (5 bases each). Between the trimmed V and J ends, which lost 4 bases and 4 bases, there was a span of 12 bases. CDR3 length: 14 residues. Germline V CDR1 and CDR2: SGHKS, YYEKEE (reference sequence). CDR3 DNA: TGTGCCAGCAGCACCGGGACGGATTACAATGAGCAGTTCTTC. This translates into CASSTGTDYNEQFF.